Described below is a single TCR beta chain sequence and its context. The sample comes from a study of control samples from healthy donors and cancer patients. This table comes from immunoSEQ multiplex PCR, and its TCRdb copy is limited to in-frame clones, with some not included. The sample includes some 150,000 clones, 85% to 95% of them seen just once. The V gene's germline CDR1 is ENHRY and CDR2 SYGVKD. Between the trimmed V and J ends, which lost 6 bases and 0 bases, there was a span of 11 bases. This CDR3 contains 15 residues. Sample: blood. The rearrangement joins TRBV10-3 to TRBJ2-2; D is undetermined. This sequence was found in a man aged 35-49 years in good health. CDR3 sequence reads: CAIRGTAANTGELFF. CDR3 coding DNA: TGTGCCATCAGAGGAACAGCCGCGAACACCGGGGAGCTGTTTTTT.